A single sample is the source of the 22 T cell receptor beta chains below, sequenced in a study of CD8+ T cells in alopecia areata. Noted treatment: oral pan-JAK inhibitor, 5-10 mg twice daily. In each case, RNA was isolated and then reverse transcribed into cDNA as the sequencing template. Data came from immunoSEQ multiplex PCR; TCRdb stores just in-frame clones and leaves some out. The sample comprises about 160,000 clones, roughly 65% of which are singletons, and 0.9% to 1% rests with the top ten. The material sequenced was CD4+ T cells sorted from blood, taken at week 4, from a patient treated with tofacitinib. The source is a human donor with alopecia areata.

DNA of the CDR3: TGTGCCAGCAGCGTAGGCCAGGGCCTCGATCAGCCCCAGCATTTT. Encoded protein: CASSVGQGLDQPQHF. The V call is TRBV9, the J call TRBJ1-5; D may be TRBD1 (5 bases). Germline assignment: CDR1 SGDLS and CDR2 YYNGEE. This CDR3 has 15 residues. V was shortened by 0 bases and J by 5 bases, with 12 bases between the two germline ends.

This clone was observed a few times. The chain is built from TRBV9 and TRBJ1-2, with TRBD1 matching over 7 bases. CDR1 and CDR2 from the germline V gene are SGDLS and YYNGEE. This CDR3 has 15 residues. V gave up 0 bases and J gave up 0 bases; unmatched junction bases: 2. For the CDR3, the DNA is TGTGCCAGCAGCGTAGGGACAGGAACTAACTATGGCTACACCTTC. This translates into CASSVGTGTNYGYTF.

A few counts support this clone. The same CDR3 can be traced to other DNA sequences in this sample. The chain couples TRBV4-2 to TRBJ1-2; no definite D call. Germline lookup yields CDR1 LGHNA and CDR2 YNFKEQ. Trimming removed 1 base from V and 2 bases from J, with 5 bases in between. CDR3 length equals 13 residues. CDR3 bases: TGTGCCAGCAGCCAAGGGCAAAACTATGGCTACACCTTC. Translated, it gives CASSQGQNYGYTF.

The rearrangement joins TRBV5-8 to TRBJ2-5; TRBD2 agrees at 11 bases. The DNA end is a closer match to TRBJ2-7, so the J assignment may be wrong. The CDR3 has 16 amino acids. CDR1 is SGHTS, CDR2 YDEGEE, per germline. This CDR3 is CASSLGLAGGLYEQYF. The CDR3 DNA follows: TGTGCCAGCAGCTTGGGGCTAGCGGGGGGCCTCTACGAGCAGTACTTC.

The chain has TRBV29-1 and TRBJ2-3, with D hard to call. This CDR3 has 14 amino acids. Germline V gene lookup returns CDR1 SQVTM and CDR2 ANQGSEA. V was clipped by 7 bases and J by 2 bases, with 16 bases between them. The CDR3 DNA sequence: TGCAGCGCCCTGGGTCTTCAAACCACAGATACGCAGTATTTT. Its translation is CSALGLQTTDTQYF.

This clone has just one count. This chain joins TRBV11-2 and TRBJ2-7, with D perhaps being TRBD1 or TRBD2 (6 bases each). Between the trimmed V and J ends, which lost 1 base and 7 bases, there was a span of 20 bases. CDR3 length: 16 residues. Germline values: CDR1 SGHAT, CDR2 FQNNGV. The CDR3 DNA reads as TGTGCCAGCAGCTTAGTCGTCGGTCGGGGGCCGGGGGAGCAGTACTTC. This gives the protein CASSLVVGRGPGEQYF. The variable domain in full, completed from reference TRBV11-2 and TRBJ2-7, reads EAGVAQSPRYKIIEKRQSVAFWCNPISGHATLYWYQQILGQGPKLLIQFQNNGVVDDSQLPKDRFSAERLKGVDSTLKIQPAKLEDSAVYLCASSLVVGRGPGEQYFGPGTRLTVT.

CDR3 sequence: CASSLALTGTGRVAEAFF. The CDR3 DNA is TGTGCCAGCAGCTTAGCCCTTACTGGGACGGGGAGAGTGGCTGAAGCTTTCTTT. The chain couples TRBV7-9 to TRBJ1-1; D is possibly TRBD1 (5 bases). The germline CDR1 and CDR2 sequences are SEHNR and FQNEAQ (reference sequence). V was pared by 0 bases and J by 6 bases, with 23 bases between. CDR3 length: 18 residues.

This clone showed up just a few times. V gene TRBV6-1 combines with J gene TRBJ1-6, with 12 bases identical to TRBD1. The CDR3 extends over 14 amino acids. J was trimmed by 10 bases and V by 11 bases; bases with no gene match: 9. Germline V gene sequence: CDR1 MNHNS, CDR2 SASEGT. CDR3 protein: CAGGKGQGASPLHF. The CDR3 DNA sequence: TGTGCCGGGGGTAAGGGACAGGGGGCATCACCCCTCCACTTT.

The rearrangement joins TRBV19 to TRBJ2-7; D may match TRBD1 or TRBD2 (6 bases each). V was pared by 3 bases and J by 2 bases, with 14 bases between. This CDR3 has 15 residues. CDR1 is LNHDA and CDR2 is SQIVND in the germline V gene (reference sequence). As DNA, the CDR3 is TGTGCCAGTAGTATCGTTTGGGGGGCGACCTACGAGCAGTACTTC. This encodes CASSIVWGATYEQYF.

The CDR3 DNA reads as TGTGCCCTGGCCGTCAGGAACACCGGGGAGCTGTTTTTT. Its translation: CALAVRNTGELFF. The genes are TRBV30 and TRBJ2-2, with D hard to call. The germline CDR1 and CDR2 sequences are GTSNPN and SVGIG (reference sequence). V gave up 8 bases and J gave up 1 base, with 11 bases separating them. The CDR3 length is 13 residues.

This rearrangement joins TRBV5-4 to TRBJ1-2; 8 positions agree with TRBD1. V shed 3 bases, J shed 3 bases, and the junction held 4 bases outside the gene matches. CDR1 and CDR2 from the germline V gene are SGHNT and YYREEE (reference sequence). The CDR3 has 14 residues. The CDR3 protein is CASSSPGQDYGYTF. Written as DNA, the CDR3 is TGTGCCAGCAGCTCGCCGGGACAGGACTATGGCTACACCTTC.

CDR3 nucleotide sequence: TGTGCCTGGGAGAGGACAGGGAACACTGAAGCTTTCTTT. This sequence encodes CAWERTGNTEAFF. This rearrangement joins TRBV30 to TRBJ1-1; 7 bases match TRBD1. The length of the CDR3 is 13 residues. The V and J ends lost 5 bases and 1 base, in that order; junction bases with no gene match: 4. The germline CDR1 and CDR2 sequences are GTSNPN and SVGIG (reference sequence). Using reference TRBV30 and TRBJ1-1 for the parts outside the CDR3, the full variable domain is SQTIHQWPATLVQPVGSPLSLECTVEGTSNPNLYWYRQAAGRGLQLLFYSVGIGQISSEVPQNLSASRPQDRQFILSSKKLLLSDSGFYLCAWERTGNTEAFFGQGTRLTVV.

Regarding this clone: Other nucleotide sequences from this sample produce the same CDR3. This rearrangement joins TRBV29-1 to TRBJ2-5, with D perhaps matching TRBD2 (6 bases). CDR3 size: 12 residues. V lost 3 bases, J lost 4 bases, and 9 bases lay in between. The germline V gene has CDR1 SQVTM and CDR2 ANQGSEA. The CDR3 nucleotides read TGCAGCGTTGAGGGAGGCGGAGAGACCCAGTACTTC. Translating gives CSVEGGGETQYF. The variable domain in full, with the rest retrieved from reference TRBV29-1 and TRBJ2-5, is SAVISQKPSRDICQRGTSLTIQCQVDSQVTMMFWYRQQPGQSLTLIATANQGSEATYESGFVIDKFPISRPNLTFSTLTVSNMSPEDSSIYLCSVEGGGETQYFGPGTRLLVL.

In its sample, this clone was seen once. The chain recombines TRBV30 with TRBJ2-5, with a tentative D call TRBD2 (5 bases). The CDR3 is 13 residues long. V was shortened by 4 bases and J by 2 bases, with 11 bases between the two germline ends. In germline, CDR1 is GTSNPN, CDR2 SVGIG (reference sequence). The CDR3 DNA reads as TGTGCCTGGACGGGAAAAGGACAAGAGACCCAGTACTTC. This sequence encodes CAWTGKGQETQYF.

This clone has a handful of counts. Other DNA sequences in this sample translate to the same CDR3. The genes are TRBV18 and TRBJ2-5, with D possibly matching TRBD2 (6 bases). V lost 3 bases and J 2 bases, leaving 7 bases between the germline ends. The CDR3 consists of 13 residues. In germline, CDR1 is KGHSH, CDR2 LQKENI. The CDR3 loop is CASSPLAQETQYF. DNA for the CDR3: TGTGCCAGCTCACCGCTAGCGCAAGAGACCCAGTACTTC.

This chain links TRBV13 with TRBJ2-1; weak D call: TRBD2 (5 bases). CDR3 length: 12 amino acids. Trimming left V 5 bases short and J 9 bases short, with 11 bases between. Germline CDR1 and CDR2: PRHDT and FYEKMQ (reference sequence). Here the CDR3 DNA reads TGTGCCAGCAGCAATCCCCGGGGTGAGCAGTTCTTC. Translated: CASSNPRGEQFF.

The rearrangement uses TRBV19 and TRBJ2-2; D remains ambiguous. V lost 4 bases, J lost 1 base, and 7 bases lay in between. Germline lookup yields CDR1 LNHDA and CDR2 SQIVND (reference sequence). This CDR3 comprises 14 residues. CDR3 bases: TGTGCCAGTAGTACCCCAGGGAACACCGGGGAGCTGTTTTTT. Protein sequence: CASSTPGNTGELFF.

Points on this clone: This same CDR3 is encoded by further DNA sequences in the sample. This sequence joins TRBV6-5 and TRBJ2-7, with unresolved D. Looked up from germline, CDR1 is MNHEY and CDR2 is SVGAGI. V was trimmed by 0 bases and J by 4 bases, leaving 7 bases between them. The CDR3 sequence is 13 residues long. This CDR3 reads CASSYSMGYEQYF. CDR3 DNA sequence: TGTGCCAGCAGTTACTCGATGGGGTACGAGCAGTACTTC.

The chain joins TRBV29-1 to TRBJ2-3, with 10 bases fitting TRBD2. This CDR3 is built from 14 residues. With 7 bases clipped from V and 4 bases from J, the junction kept 8 bases outside the gene matches. The germline gives CDR1 SQVTM, CDR2 ANQGSEA. The CDR3 nucleotides are TGCAGCGCCGCAAGCGGGGGGGCCTCAGATACGCAGTATTTT. Protein sequence: CSAASGGASDTQYF.

The V gene is TRBV27, the J gene TRBJ1-1; 7 bases agree with TRBD1. The V and J ends lost 7 bases and 8 bases, in that order; junction bases with no gene match: 7. This CDR3 contains 12 residues. Germline V gene data show CDR1 as MNHEY and CDR2 as SMNVEV (reference sequence). CDR3 in DNA: TGTGCCAGCAAGACAACAGGGGTAGAAGCTTTCTTT. It translates to CASKTTGVEAFF.

CDR3 region: CSVAAVIGYTF. CDR3 nucleotides: TGCAGCGTTGCCGCGGTTATCGGCTACACCTTC. V usage is TRBV29-1 and J usage is TRBJ1-2; D is uncertain. The V end lost 4 bases, the J end lost 8 bases, and 11 bases lay between the germline ends. This CDR3 has 11 residues. CDR1 and CDR2 (germline): SQVTM, ANQGSEA.

This clone was observed a single time. The chain recombines TRBV2 with TRBJ1-4, with D perhaps matching TRBD1 (5 bases). Between the trimmed V and J ends, which lost 7 bases and 8 bases, there was a span of 14 bases. CDR1 and CDR2 (germline): SNHLY, FYNNEI. CDR3 length: 13 amino acids. CDR3 DNA sequence: TGTGCCAGCATCAGGGACTTCACCGAAAAACTGTTTTTT. Amino acids: CASIRDFTEKLFF.